The next 10 T cell receptor beta chains were all read from a single sample in a study of control samples from healthy donors and cancer patients. Using immunoSEQ multiplex PCR, the repertoire was profiled, and TCRdb retains in-frame clones only, with some absent. Of around 120,000 clones in the sample, about 87% were seen once. Sequencing was performed on blood. The receptors stem from a middle-aged man in good health.

The chain joins TRBV3-1 (or the pseudogene TRBV3-2) to TRBJ1-4, with D perhaps matching TRBD1 (6 bases). The germline V gene encodes CDR1 LGHDT and CDR2 YNNKEL (reference sequence). The CDR3 contains 15 residues. Trimming removed 5 bases from V and 5 bases from J, with 15 bases in between. The DNA for the CDR3 is TGTGCCAGCAGCAAACTCTCACAGGGCAATGAAAAACTGTTTTTT. Its translation is CASSKLSQGNEKLFF.

The V and J genes are TRBV6-6 and TRBJ1-2; TRBD1 is a possible D gene (6 bases). CDR1 is MNHNY and CDR2 is SVGAGI in the germline V gene (reference sequence). The V end lost 8 bases, the J end lost 8 bases, and 18 bases lay between the germline ends. The CDR3 is made up of 13 amino acids. The CDR3 coding sequence is TGTGCCAGCGGACCCGCAGGGGTTGAAGGCTACACCTTC. It specifies CASGPAGVEGYTF.

This chain uses TRBV5-8 with TRBJ1-1; TRBD1 is a possible D gene (6 bases). This CDR3 region has 14 residues. Trimming cost V 4 bases and J 1 base, with 11 bases left between them. In germline, CDR1 is SGHTS, CDR2 YDEGEE. CDR3 in amino acids: CASSGDTRNTEAFF. The CDR3 DNA is TGTGCCAGCAGCGGGGACACCCGGAACACTGAAGCTTTCTTT.

This clone showed up just once. The J gene is TRBJ1-1, the V gene TRBV11-1; 7 bases line up with TRBD1. Germline CDR1 and CDR2: SGHAT and FQDESV (reference sequence). V dropped 5 bases and J dropped 3; count of bases not matched to a gene: 6. This CDR3 contains 14 residues. The DNA of the CDR3 is TGTGCCAGCAGCCACCGGGACAGCCACACTGAAGCTTTCTTT. The encoded protein is CASSHRDSHTEAFF.

This clone was found once. The J gene is TRBJ2-7, the V gene TRBV10-1; 14 nucleotides match TRBD2. V was clipped by 2 bases and J by 11 bases; unmatched bases: 5. Germline V lookup: CDR1 WNHNN, CDR2 SYGVQD (reference sequence). The CDR3 runs to 14 residues. The DNA for the CDR3 is TGCGCCAGCAGTGAGGGGACTAGCGGGGGCACAAAGTACTTC. Protein: CASSEGTSGGTKYF.

There are a few counts of this clone. This rearrangement joins TRBV19 to TRBJ1-5; maybe TRBD1 (6 bases). Trimming stripped 4 bases from V and 6 bases from J, with 10 bases between. The germline gives CDR1 LNHDA, CDR2 SQIVND (reference sequence). The CDR3 spans 13 residues. CDR3 sequence reads: CASSTGAGQPQHF. DNA for the CDR3: TGTGCCAGTAGTACAGGGGCCGGTCAGCCCCAGCATTTT.

About this clone: Other nucleotide sequences from this sample produce the same CDR3. This chain joins TRBV2 and TRBJ2-2; D perhaps matches TRBD1 (5 bases). The length of the CDR3 is 13 residues. V was shortened by 2 bases and J by 7 bases, with 8 bases between the two germline ends. Germline V CDR1 and CDR2: SNHLY, FYNNEI. The CDR3 DNA is TGTGCCAGCAGTGAACAGGGCGGCGGGGAGCTGTTTTTT. Encoded protein: CASSEQGGGELFF.

The chain links TRBV18 to TRBJ2-1; D tentatively fits TRBD1 or TRBD2 (5 bases each). Germline V gene lookup returns CDR1 KGHSH and CDR2 LQKENI. Trimming pared 3 bases from V and 8 bases from J, leaving 20 bases between. The CDR3 totals 16 residues. The CDR3 sequence is CASSPPRAPRGDEQFF. The CDR3 region has the DNA TGTGCCAGCTCACCCCCTAGGGCTCCGAGGGGCGATGAGCAGTTCTTC.

The chain joins TRBV29-1 to TRBJ2-1, with 7 bases matching TRBD2. Germline CDR1 SQVTM, CDR2 ANQGSEA. V dropped 8 bases and J dropped 5; count of bases not matched to a gene: 12. The CDR3 spans 14 residues. CDR3 sequence (DNA): TGCAGCACCTCGACCGGGACTACTGACAATGAGCAGTTCTTC. Amino acids: CSTSTGTTDNEQFF.

The chain is built from TRBV5-1 and TRBJ1-4; D may be TRBD1 (6 bases). The V end was cut by 4 bases, the J end by 8 bases, with 18 bases between. CDR3 size: 15 residues. Looked up from germline, CDR1 is SGHRS and CDR2 is YFSETQ. CDR3 coding DNA: TGCGCCAGCAGCGGAGGGACATCCGGCAGGGAAAAACTGTTTTTT. This encodes CASSGGTSGREKLFF.